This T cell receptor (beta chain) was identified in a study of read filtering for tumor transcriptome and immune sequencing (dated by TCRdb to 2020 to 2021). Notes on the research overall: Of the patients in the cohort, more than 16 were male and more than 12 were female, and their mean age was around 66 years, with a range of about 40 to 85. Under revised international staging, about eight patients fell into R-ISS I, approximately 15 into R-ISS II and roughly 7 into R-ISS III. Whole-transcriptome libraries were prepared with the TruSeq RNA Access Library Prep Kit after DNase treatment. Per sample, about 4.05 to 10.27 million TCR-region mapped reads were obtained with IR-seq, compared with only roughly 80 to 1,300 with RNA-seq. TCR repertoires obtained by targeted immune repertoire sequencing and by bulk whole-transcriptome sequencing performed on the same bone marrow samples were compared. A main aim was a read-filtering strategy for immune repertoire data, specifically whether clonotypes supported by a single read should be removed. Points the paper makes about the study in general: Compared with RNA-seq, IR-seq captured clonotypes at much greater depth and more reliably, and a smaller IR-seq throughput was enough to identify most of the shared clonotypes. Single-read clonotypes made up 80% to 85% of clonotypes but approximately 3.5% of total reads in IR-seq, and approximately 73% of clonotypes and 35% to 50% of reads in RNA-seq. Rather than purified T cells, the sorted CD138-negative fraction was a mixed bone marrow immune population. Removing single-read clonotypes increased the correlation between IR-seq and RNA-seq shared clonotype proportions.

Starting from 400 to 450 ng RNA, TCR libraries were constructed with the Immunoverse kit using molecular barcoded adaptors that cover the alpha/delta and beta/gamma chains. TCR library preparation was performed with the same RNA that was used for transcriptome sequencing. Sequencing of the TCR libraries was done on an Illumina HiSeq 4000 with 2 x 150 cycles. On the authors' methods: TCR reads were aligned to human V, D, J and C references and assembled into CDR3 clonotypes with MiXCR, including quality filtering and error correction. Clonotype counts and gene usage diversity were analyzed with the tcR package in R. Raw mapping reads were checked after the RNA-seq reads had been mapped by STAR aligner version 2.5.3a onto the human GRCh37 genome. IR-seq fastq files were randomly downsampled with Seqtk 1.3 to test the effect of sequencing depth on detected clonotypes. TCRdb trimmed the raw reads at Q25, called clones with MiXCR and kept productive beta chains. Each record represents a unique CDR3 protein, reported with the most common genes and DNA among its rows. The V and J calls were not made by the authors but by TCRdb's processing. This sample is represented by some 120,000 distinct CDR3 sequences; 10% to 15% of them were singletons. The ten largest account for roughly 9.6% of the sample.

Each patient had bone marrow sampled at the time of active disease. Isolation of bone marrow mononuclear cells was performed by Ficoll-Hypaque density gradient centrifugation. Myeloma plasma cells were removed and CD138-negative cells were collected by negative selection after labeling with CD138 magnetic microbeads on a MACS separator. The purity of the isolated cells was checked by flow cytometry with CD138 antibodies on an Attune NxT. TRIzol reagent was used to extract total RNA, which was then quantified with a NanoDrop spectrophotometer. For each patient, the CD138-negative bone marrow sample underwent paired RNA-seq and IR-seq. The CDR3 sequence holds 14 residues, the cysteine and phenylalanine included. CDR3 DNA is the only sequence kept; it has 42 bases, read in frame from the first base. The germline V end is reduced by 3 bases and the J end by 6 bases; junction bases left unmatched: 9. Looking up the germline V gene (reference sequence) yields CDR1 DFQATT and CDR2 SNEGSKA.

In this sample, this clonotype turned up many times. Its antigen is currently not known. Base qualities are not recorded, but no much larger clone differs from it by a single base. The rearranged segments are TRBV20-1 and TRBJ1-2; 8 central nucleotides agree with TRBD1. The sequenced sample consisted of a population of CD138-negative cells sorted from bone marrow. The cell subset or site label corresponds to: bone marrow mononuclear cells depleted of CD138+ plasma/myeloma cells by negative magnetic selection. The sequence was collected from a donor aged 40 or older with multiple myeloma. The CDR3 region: CSARFQGAMDGYTF. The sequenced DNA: TGCAGTGCTAGGTTTCAGGGGGCGATGGATGGCTACACCTTC.